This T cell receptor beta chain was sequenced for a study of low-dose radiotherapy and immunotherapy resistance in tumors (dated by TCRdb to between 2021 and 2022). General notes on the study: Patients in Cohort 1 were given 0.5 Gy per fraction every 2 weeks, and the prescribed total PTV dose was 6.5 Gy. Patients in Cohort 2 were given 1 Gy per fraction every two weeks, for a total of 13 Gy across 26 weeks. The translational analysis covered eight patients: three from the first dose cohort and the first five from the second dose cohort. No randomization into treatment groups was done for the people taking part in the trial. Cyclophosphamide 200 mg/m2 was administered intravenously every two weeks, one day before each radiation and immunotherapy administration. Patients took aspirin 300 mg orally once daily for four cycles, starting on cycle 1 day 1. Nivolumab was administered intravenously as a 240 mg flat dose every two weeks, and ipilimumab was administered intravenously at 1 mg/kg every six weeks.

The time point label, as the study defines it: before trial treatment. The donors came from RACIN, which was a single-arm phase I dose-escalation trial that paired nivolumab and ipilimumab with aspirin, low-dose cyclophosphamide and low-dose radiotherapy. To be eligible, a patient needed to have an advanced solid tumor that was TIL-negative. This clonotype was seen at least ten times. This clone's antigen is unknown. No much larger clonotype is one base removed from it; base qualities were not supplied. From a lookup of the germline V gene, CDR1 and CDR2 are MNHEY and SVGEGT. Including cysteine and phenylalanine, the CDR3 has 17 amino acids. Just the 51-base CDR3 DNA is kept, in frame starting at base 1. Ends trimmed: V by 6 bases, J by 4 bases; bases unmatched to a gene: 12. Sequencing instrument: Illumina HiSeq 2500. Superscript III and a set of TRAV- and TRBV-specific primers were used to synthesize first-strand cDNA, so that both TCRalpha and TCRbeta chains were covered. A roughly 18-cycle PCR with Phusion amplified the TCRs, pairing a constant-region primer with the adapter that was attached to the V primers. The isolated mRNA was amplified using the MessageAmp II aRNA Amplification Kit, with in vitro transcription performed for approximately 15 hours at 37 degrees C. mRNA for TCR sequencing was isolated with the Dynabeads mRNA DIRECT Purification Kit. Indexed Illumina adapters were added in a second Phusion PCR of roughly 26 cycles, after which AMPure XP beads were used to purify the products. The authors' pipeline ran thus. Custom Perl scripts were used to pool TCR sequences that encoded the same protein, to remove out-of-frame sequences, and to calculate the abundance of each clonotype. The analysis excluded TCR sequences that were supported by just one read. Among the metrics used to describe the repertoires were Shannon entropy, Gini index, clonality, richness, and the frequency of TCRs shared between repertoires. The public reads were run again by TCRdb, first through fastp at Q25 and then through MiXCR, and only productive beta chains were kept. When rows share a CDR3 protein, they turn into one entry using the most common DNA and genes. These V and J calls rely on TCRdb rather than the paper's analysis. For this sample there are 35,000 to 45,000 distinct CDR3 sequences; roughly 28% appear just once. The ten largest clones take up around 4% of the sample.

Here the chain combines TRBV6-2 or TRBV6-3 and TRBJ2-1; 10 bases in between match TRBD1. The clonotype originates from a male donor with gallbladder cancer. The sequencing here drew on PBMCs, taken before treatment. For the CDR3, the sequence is CASSPMTGTGAYNEQFF. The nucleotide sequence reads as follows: TGTGCCAGCAGCCCAATGACCGGGACAGGGGCTTACAATGAGCAGTTCTTC.